The present TCR beta chain was sequenced within a study of T-cell reconstitution after alpha-beta-depleted transplantation in children. The study's findings and limits: When one year had passed after transplant, most T-cell counts and diversity came from newly produced T cells.

A note on this clonotype: Antigen unknown.

Unique molecular identifiers were incorporated into the prepared TCRbeta library. TCRdb analysed the PCR reads with MiXCR anew, one entry per CDR3 protein. The data contain under 750,000 distinct CDR3 sequences, 20% to 25% of them seen just once; the ten biggest clones take up 12% to 15%. Germline V gene lookup returns CDR1 ENHRY and CDR2 SYGVKD. Trimming removed 8 bases at V and 3 bases at J, with 19 bases between. CDR3 length equals 15 residues. The chain combines TRBV10-3 with TRBJ2-5, with a possible D match to TRBD2 (6 bases). This material consisted of PBMCs, mostly from graft donor cells, taken 360 days after TCRalphabeta/CD19-depleted stem cell transplant. The source is a boy under three years old who had a stem cell transplant for acute myeloid leukemia, so the T cells may come from the graft donor. The CDR3 DNA follows: TGTGCCATCGGGGTTTGGACTACGACGAAAGAGACCCAGTACTTC. Translated, it gives CAIGVWTTTKETQYF.